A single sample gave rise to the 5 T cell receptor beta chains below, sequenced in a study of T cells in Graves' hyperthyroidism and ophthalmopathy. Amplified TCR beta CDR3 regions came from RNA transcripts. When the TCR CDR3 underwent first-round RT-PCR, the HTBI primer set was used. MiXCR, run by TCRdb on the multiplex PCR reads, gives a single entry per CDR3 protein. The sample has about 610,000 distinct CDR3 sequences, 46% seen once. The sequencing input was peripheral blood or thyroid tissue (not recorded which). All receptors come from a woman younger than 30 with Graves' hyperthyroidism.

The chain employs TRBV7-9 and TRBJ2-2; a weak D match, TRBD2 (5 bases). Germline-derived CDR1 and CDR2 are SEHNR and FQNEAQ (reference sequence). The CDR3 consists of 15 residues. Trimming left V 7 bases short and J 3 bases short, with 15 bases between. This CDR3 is CASMSGKVDTGELFF. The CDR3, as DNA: TGTGCCAGCATGTCCGGGAAGGTGGACACCGGGGAGCTGTTTTTT. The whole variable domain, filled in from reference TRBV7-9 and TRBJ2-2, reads DTGVSQNPRHKITKRGQNVTFRCDPISEHNRLYWYRQTLGQGPEFLTYFQNEAQLEKSRLLSDRFSAERPKGSFSTLEIQRTEQGDSAMYLCASMSGKVDTGELFFGEGSRLTVL.

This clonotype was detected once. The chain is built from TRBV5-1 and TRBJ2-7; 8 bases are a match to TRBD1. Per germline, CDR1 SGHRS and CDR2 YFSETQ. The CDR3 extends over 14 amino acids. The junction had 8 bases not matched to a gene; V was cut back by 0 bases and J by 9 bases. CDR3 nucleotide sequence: TGCGCCAGCAGCTTGGAGGTAGGACAGGGTTGGCAGTACTTC. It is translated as CASSLEVGQGWQYF.

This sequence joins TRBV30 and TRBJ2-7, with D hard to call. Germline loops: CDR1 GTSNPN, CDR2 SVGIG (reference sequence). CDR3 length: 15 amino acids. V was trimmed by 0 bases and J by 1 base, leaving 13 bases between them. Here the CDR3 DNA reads TGTGCCTGGAGTGTTTCACTCGATCTTTCCTACGAGCAGTACTTC. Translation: CAWSVSLDLSYEQYF.

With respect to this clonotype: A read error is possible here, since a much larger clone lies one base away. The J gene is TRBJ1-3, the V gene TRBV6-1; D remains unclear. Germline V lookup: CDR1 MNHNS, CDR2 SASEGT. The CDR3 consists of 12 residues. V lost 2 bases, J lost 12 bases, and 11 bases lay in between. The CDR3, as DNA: TGTGCCAGCAGTGAAATGGGGTACATCATATATTTT. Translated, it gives CASSEMGYIIYF.

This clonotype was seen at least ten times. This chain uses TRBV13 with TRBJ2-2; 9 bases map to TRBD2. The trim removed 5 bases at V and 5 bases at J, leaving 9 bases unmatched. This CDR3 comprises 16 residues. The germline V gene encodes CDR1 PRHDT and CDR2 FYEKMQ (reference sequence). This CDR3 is CASSRIAGVRTGELFF. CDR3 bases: TGTGCCAGCAGCCGCATAGCGGGAGTTAGGACCGGGGAGCTGTTTTTT.